This T cell receptor beta chain stems from a study of long-term antiretroviral therapy in people with HIV. Findings and limits, study-wide: Comparison with controls showed narrower CDR3 length ranges in HIV repertoires. Pre-ART clonal expansions dominated every time point's repertoire.

The assay, immunoSEQ v3.0, was run at survey level. Method: immunoSEQ multiplex PCR; TCRdb's copy keeps in-frame clones and lacks some. The profile shows around 23,000 clones, roughly 87% of them singletons. Each donor provided at least one pre-ART PBMC sample and at least two post-ART PBMC samples. Treatment for every participant with HIV took place in the United States. The CDR3 has 14 residues. Trimming stripped 0 bases from V and 7 bases from J, with 10 bases between. Germline lookup yields CDR1 SGHRS and CDR2 YFSETQ. A word on this clone: What it recognizes is unknown.

Material: unsorted PBMCs, obtained 1.8 years before starting antiretroviral therapy. The chain couples TRBV5-1 to TRBJ2-2; a possible D gene is TRBD1 (5 bases). This clonotype was sampled from a man aged 45-60 years with HIV. CDR3 nucleotides: TGCGCCAGCAGCTTGGCAGGGTCTGGCGGGGAGCTGTTTTTT. Protein: CASSLAGSGGELFF.